The next 30 T cell receptor beta chains were all read from a single sample in a study of lymphopenia after photon versus proton radiotherapy. Clones were sequenced by immunoSEQ multiplex PCR, and TCRdb holds only the in-frame ones, with some missing. The profile shows fewer than 40,000 clones, 94% of them singletons. This material consisted of peripheral blood, taken from a patient treated with photon-based radiotherapy. The receptors here all came from a woman aged 45-65 years with cholangiocarcinoma.

V is TRBV5-1 and J is TRBJ1-2; a possible D gene is TRBD1 (6 bases). Per the germline V gene, CDR1 is SGHRS and CDR2 is YFSETQ. V lost 0 bases and J 8 bases, leaving 8 bases between the germline ends. CDR3 length equals 12 residues. This CDR3 is CASSLAGGGYTF. The CDR3 DNA reads as TGCGCCAGCAGCTTGGCTGGGGGCGGCTACACCTTC.

J is TRBJ1-2 and V is TRBV6-5, with 7 bases lining up with TRBD1. The germline V gene encodes CDR1 MNHEY and CDR2 SVGAGI. This CDR3 comprises 15 residues. J was trimmed by 2 bases and V by 6 bases; bases with no gene match: 9. CDR3 bases: TGTGCCAGCAGCGATAATTCGGGACAGAACTATGGCTACACCTTC. It encodes CASSDNSGQNYGYTF.

In its sample, this clone was seen a few times. J is TRBJ1-4 and V is TRBV30, with D perhaps TRBD1 (5 bases). Between the trimmed V and J ends, which lost 4 bases and 6 bases, there was a span of 30 bases. The CDR3 covers 19 residues. CDR1 and CDR2 from the germline V gene are GTSNPN and SVGIG (reference sequence). CDR3 nucleotides: TGTGCCTGGACCCCGAGTTGGCGGGACGTCGGTAGAAGGGATGAAAAACTGTTTTTT. Protein product: CAWTPSWRDVGRRDEKLFF.

This clone was found once. The J gene is TRBJ2-2, the V gene TRBV4-1; no firm D call. This CDR3 spans 13 amino acids. V shed 2 bases and J shed 4 bases, with 5 bases lying between them. Germline loops: CDR1 MGHRA, CDR2 YSYEKL. In DNA form, the CDR3 reads TGCGCCAGCAGCCAACAGGTCACCGGGGAGCTGTTTTTT. It translates to CASSQQVTGELFF.

The chain has TRBV18 and TRBJ2-7; D gene unclear. Germline V lookup: CDR1 KGHSH, CDR2 LQKENI. Deletions cut 3 bases from V and 6 bases from J, with 12 bases between. The CDR3 has 13 residues. CDR3 region: CASSPEGPSEQYF. The CDR3 DNA reads as TGTGCCAGCTCACCCGAAGGTCCCTCCGAGCAGTACTTC.

The V gene is TRBV29-1, the J gene TRBJ1-1, with D hard to call. Per the germline V gene, CDR1 is SQVTM and CDR2 is ANQGSEA. The CDR3 loop spans 13 amino acids. V was clipped by 7 bases and J by 5 bases, with 17 bases between them. In DNA, the CDR3 is TGCAGCGCTGTTTATCTCTCTGGGACTGAAGCTTTCTTT. Translating gives CSAVYLSGTEAFF.

The chain recombines TRBV6-6 with TRBJ1-2; D is ambiguous. V was clipped by 6 bases and J by 0 bases, with 14 bases between them. Germline CDR1 is MNHNY and CDR2 is SVGAGI (reference sequence). The CDR3 loop spans 15 amino acids. CDR3 amino acids: CASRFERRANYGYTF. CDR3 DNA: TGTGCCAGCAGATTCGAAAGGAGAGCTAACTATGGCTACACCTTC.

This chain connects TRBV4-3 to TRBJ2-7; tentative D call: TRBD1 (6 bases). Germline V lookup: CDR1 LGHNA, CDR2 YSLEER. The V end was cut by 3 bases, the J end by 2 bases, with 17 bases between. The CDR3 has 16 residues. The CDR3 nucleotides read TGCGCCAGCAGCCACGCCCCCCCAGGGGCTGCCTACGAGCAGTACTTC. Protein sequence: CASSHAPPGAAYEQYF.

The rearrangement links TRBV29-1 to TRBJ1-1, with D unclear. CDR3 size: 12 residues. V was cut by 4 bases and J by 7 bases, with 13 bases left in between. Germline CDR1 SQVTM, CDR2 ANQGSEA. The CDR3 DNA is TGCAGCGTTGTTATTTCCGGGCTTGAAGCTTTCTTT. Translation gives CSVVISGLEAFF.

This rearrangement joins TRBV15 to TRBJ1-1; no clear D gene. Trimming stripped 0 bases from V and 8 bases from J, with 10 bases between. CDR3 length equals 13 residues. Per germline, CDR1 LNHNV and CDR2 YYDKDF (reference sequence). CDR3 sequence: CATSRERLGEAFF. The CDR3 nucleotides are TGTGCCACCAGCAGAGAAAGGCTGGGGGAAGCTTTCTTT.

The rearrangement joins TRBV7-2 to TRBJ1-1; 7 bases are a match to TRBD1. The germline V gene has CDR1 SGHTA and CDR2 FQGNSA. CDR3 length: 12 amino acids. The junction had 5 bases not matched to a gene; V was cut back by 2 bases and J by 11 bases. The DNA for the CDR3 is TGTGCCAGCAGCTTACTGACAGGGTCGGCTTTCTTT. Its protein is CASSLLTGSAFF.

The rearrangement joins TRBV4-1 to TRBJ1-6; D call uncertain. V was clipped by 4 bases and J by 7 bases, with 14 bases between them. The CDR3 length is 15 residues. CDR1 MGHRA and CDR2 YSYEKL come from the germline V gene. For the CDR3, the DNA is TGCGCCAGCAGCCCTTGGCGCGATCCCAATTCACCCCTCCACTTT. Protein sequence: CASSPWRDPNSPLHF.

CDR3 nucleotide sequence: TGTGCCAGCACTGCCTCGTGGGGGGCGAACACTGAAGCTTTCTTT. Translating it yields CASTASWGANTEAFF. The chain links TRBV7-2 to TRBJ1-1, with a possible D match to TRBD1 (6 bases). This CDR3 has 15 residues. V gave up 7 bases and J gave up 1 base, with 16 bases separating them. Germline V gene lookup returns CDR1 SGHTA and CDR2 FQGNSA.

The CDR3 DNA reads as TGTGCCAGCAGCTTAGACACCAGCACCTACAATGAGCAGTTCTTC. Translation: CASSLDTSTYNEQFF. The chain joins TRBV7-2 to TRBJ2-1; D not certain. V lost 1 base to trimming and J lost 2 bases, with 9 bases between them. This CDR3 has 15 amino acids. The germline V gene encodes CDR1 SGHTA and CDR2 FQGNSA.

This clone occurred once. The chain couples TRBV19 to TRBJ1-2; D not certain. CDR3 length equals 12 residues. CDR1 is LNHDA, CDR2 SQIVND, per germline (reference sequence). Trimming removed 0 bases at V and 10 bases at J, with 9 bases between. CDR3 DNA sequence: TGTGCCAGTAGTATAGAATACGGAGCCTACACCTTC. Amino acid sequence: CASSIEYGAYTF.

The CDR3 nucleotides read TGCGCCAGCAGCCAAGTCGTGGGGGGATGGGGCTACACCTTC. It codes for CASSQVVGGWGYTF. The chain recombines TRBV4-1 with TRBJ1-2; a weak D match, TRBD1 (5 bases). CDR1 and CDR2 (germline): MGHRA, YSYEKL. The CDR3 runs 14 residues. The V end lost 1 base, the J end lost 8 bases, and 14 bases lay between the germline ends.

This clone turned up a few times. This chain uses TRBV6-6 with TRBJ1-4; D is uncertain. This CDR3 spans 11 amino acids. V lost 4 bases to trimming and J lost 8 bases, with 5 bases between them. Germline CDR1 reads MNHNY; CDR2 reads SVGAGI (reference sequence). For the CDR3, the DNA is TGTGCCAGCAGTTCGGAGGAAAAACTGTTTTTT. Its translation is CASSSEEKLFF.

The V gene is TRBV18, the J gene TRBJ1-3; no definite D call. The length of the CDR3 is 14 residues. Trimming cost V 5 bases and J 4 bases, with 12 bases left between them. CDR1 KGHSH and CDR2 LQKENI come from the germline V gene. The CDR3 DNA reads as TGTGCCAGCTCAAAAACCAGCTCCGGAAACACCATATATTTT. This codes for CASSKTSSGNTIYF.

The J gene is TRBJ2-7, the V gene TRBV27; TRBD1 matches 8 bases. The CDR3 extends over 16 amino acids. After removal of 4 bases from V and 4 bases from J, the junction contained 12 bases not matched to a gene. In germline, CDR1 is MNHEY, CDR2 SMNVEV (reference sequence). The CDR3 region is CASSSRGRPGQYEQYF. As DNA, the CDR3 is TGTGCCAGCAGTTCCAGGGGGCGTCCCGGGCAATACGAGCAGTACTTC.

V usage is TRBV6-9 and J usage is TRBJ1-6, with D possibly TRBD1 on 6 matching bases. Trimming cost V 2 bases and J 6 bases, with 14 bases left between them. The length of the CDR3 is 16 residues. The germline CDR1 and CDR2 sequences are MNHGY and SVAAGI. The CDR3 spells CASSYRGRTGNSPLHF. DNA of the CDR3: TGTGCCAGCAGTTATCGGGGGCGAACCGGTAATTCACCCCTCCACTTT.

This rearrangement joins TRBV7-6 to TRBJ2-1; TRBD2 is a possible D gene (5 bases). Germline V gives CDR1 SGHVS, CDR2 FNYEAQ. The CDR3 runs to 15 residues. Trimming cost V 0 bases and J 4 bases, with 10 bases left between them. The DNA of the CDR3 is TGTGCCAGCAGCTTAGCTGGGCGCGGGTACAATGAGCAGTTCTTC. It codes for CASSLAGRGYNEQFF.

V gene TRBV30 combines with J gene TRBJ2-5, with D unclear. Per germline, CDR1 GTSNPN and CDR2 SVGIG (reference sequence). V was trimmed by 1 base and J by 8 bases, leaving 17 bases between them. This CDR3 has 14 residues. The CDR3 region is CAWSASSDSVTQYF. The CDR3 region has the DNA TGTGCCTGGAGTGCTTCATCGGATTCGGTTACCCAGTACTTC.

The chain recombines TRBV5-4 with TRBJ2-7, with D tentatively TRBD1 (7 bases). The CDR3 spans 14 residues. CDR1 SGHNT and CDR2 YYREEE come from the germline V gene (reference sequence). V gave up 1 base and J gave up 4 bases, with 12 bases separating them. Here the CDR3 reads CASSLQGGPYEQYF. In DNA form, the CDR3 reads TGTGCCAGCAGCTTGCAGGGGGGCCCATACGAGCAGTACTTC.

The gene calls are TRBV19 and TRBJ2-3, with 8 nucleotides matching TRBD1. V shed 4 bases, J shed 5 bases, and the junction held 5 bases outside the gene matches. Germline V gives CDR1 LNHDA, CDR2 SQIVND (reference sequence). This CDR3 is 14 amino acids long. The CDR3 protein is CASSTQGAGDTQYF. The CDR3 DNA follows: TGTGCCAGTAGTACTCAGGGGGCAGGAGATACGCAGTATTTT.

The chain recombines TRBV6-5 with TRBJ1-4, with D uncertain. Trimming took 7 bases from V and 6 from J, leaving 18 bases between them. CDR1 is MNHEY, CDR2 SVGAGI, per germline. This CDR3 spans 15 amino acids. The CDR3 nucleotides read TGTGCCAGCACGCCATTCGGCGGGCGGTATGAAAAACTGTTTTTT. Its protein product is CASTPFGGRYEKLFF.

This chain joins TRBV13 and TRBJ1-1; maybe TRBD1 (5 bases). This CDR3 is built from 15 residues. The V gene lost 1 base and the J gene lost 0 bases, with 9 bases spanning the gap. The germline V gene has CDR1 PRHDT and CDR2 FYEKMQ (reference sequence). The CDR3 DNA sequence: TGTGCCAGCAGCTTAGAGGGGCAGGTGAACACTGAAGCTTTCTTT. Translation gives CASSLEGQVNTEAFF.

The V call is TRBV11-3, the J call TRBJ2-7, with D uncertain. V was cut by 5 bases and J by 4 bases, with 12 bases left in between. This CDR3 is 13 amino acids long. Germline V gene sequence: CDR1 SGHNT, CDR2 YENEEA. This chain's CDR3 is CASSARLGYEQYF. CDR3 bases: TGTGCCAGCAGCGCCCGACTCGGATACGAGCAGTACTTC.

The CDR3 nucleotides read TGCGCCAGCAGCTTGGCTGGACTAGCTTGGGATGAGCAGTTCTTC. Translation: CASSLAGLAWDEQFF. V gene TRBV5-1 combines with J gene TRBJ2-1, with 8 bases aligning to TRBD2. The ends lost 0 bases at V and 8 bases at J; junction bases unmatched: 7. In germline, CDR1 is SGHRS, CDR2 YFSETQ. The CDR3 is 15 amino acids.

The chain recombines TRBV7-9 with TRBJ2-1; tentative D call: TRBD1 (6 bases). The CDR3 extends over 17 amino acids. V was clipped by 3 bases and J by 2 bases, with 17 bases between them. The germline gives CDR1 SEHNR, CDR2 FQNEAQ (reference sequence). The DNA for the CDR3 is TGTGCCAGCAGCTTTGATCACTGGACAGTACCCTACAATGAGCAGTTCTTC. The encoded protein is CASSFDHWTVPYNEQFF.

This clone was observed a single time. One junction end does not reproduce the germline sequence, and a read error may be involved. This sequence joins TRBV7-7 and TRBJ2-5; 7 positions match TRBD1. The J call may not be correct, given that the DNA end is closer to TRBJ2-7. Germline values: CDR1 SSHAT, CDR2 FNYEAQ (reference sequence). This CDR3 region has 15 residues. Written as DNA, the CDR3 is TGTGCCAGCAGTTTAGGACAGGACCCAACCTACGAGCAGTACTTC. As protein: CASSLGQDPTYEQYF.